Below, 32 T cell receptor beta chains from the same sample are listed, as sequenced in a study of a mutant IDH1 vaccine in newly diagnosed glioma. Indicated time point: baseline, week 1 (first vaccination visit). Treatment specified: pre-vaccination baseline after standard-of-care therapy. The protocol was immunoSEQ multiplex PCR, while the TCRdb copy is restricted to in-frame clones and leaves out a portion. Of tens of thousands of clones detected, around 80% appear once; the ten largest clones hold just over 9%. The sequencing used PBMCs, collected from a glioma patient treated with radiotherapy, temozolomide or both. These receptors were obtained from a man in his forties with glioma. Some clones in this sample may be carry-over from other donors' samples.

This clone was seen more than once but under ten times. The CDR3 nucleotides are TGCGCCAGCAGCCAAGATTCGGACAGGGGTTCCTACGAGCAGTACTTC. Its translation is CASSQDSDRGSYEQYF. This chain uses TRBV4-1 with TRBJ2-7; 9 bases line up with TRBD1. This CDR3 is built from 16 residues. CDR1 and CDR2 from the germline V gene are MGHRA and YSYEKL. The V gene end was trimmed by 0 bases and the J gene end by 1 base; junction bases not matched to a gene: 4.

The genes are TRBV2 and TRBJ1-2; TRBD1 is a possible D gene (5 bases). Trimming removed 8 bases from V and 8 bases from J, with 15 bases in between. The germline gives CDR1 SNHLY, CDR2 FYNNEI. The CDR3 is made up of 12 amino acids. The CDR3 coding sequence is TGTGCCAGCGGGGAGGGGTCTGGGGGCTACACCTTC. It is translated as CASGEGSGGYTF.

V and J are TRBV30 and TRBJ2-7; the D is unclear. The CDR3 covers 12 residues. Germline CDR1 reads GTSNPN; CDR2 reads SVGIG (reference sequence). Trimming removed 5 bases at V and 2 bases at J, with 10 bases between. The CDR3 loop reads CAWGVLTYEQYF. The CDR3 nucleotides read TGTGCCTGGGGGGTCCTGACCTACGAGCAGTACTTC.

This chain uses TRBV28 with TRBJ2-1; D remains unclear. CDR1 is MDHEN and CDR2 is SYDVKM in the germline V gene. The V gene lost 5 bases and the J gene lost 3 bases, with 5 bases spanning the gap. CDR3 length: 12 amino acids. Here the CDR3 reads CASSGIYNEQFF. CDR3 DNA: TGTGCCAGCAGTGGGATCTACAATGAGCAGTTCTTC.

The CDR3 DNA is TGTGCCAGCAGTGGACAAGCAGTCGGCGGCTATGGCTACACCTTC. Amino acid sequence: CASSGQAVGGYGYTF. V is TRBV6-5 and J is TRBJ1-2; tentative D call: TRBD1 (5 bases). The CDR3 contains 15 residues. The germline gives CDR1 MNHEY, CDR2 SVGAGI. V shed 5 bases and J shed 4 bases, with 17 bases lying between them.

This clone is classed as medium-sized (0.01 to 0.1%). The V call is TRBV4-1, the J call TRBJ2-3, with 7 bases fitting TRBD2. The J segment lost 2 bases and the V segment lost 0 bases, leaving 8 bases of the junction unmatched. CDR1 and CDR2 (germline): MGHRA, YSYEKL. The CDR3 covers 17 residues. In DNA form, the CDR3 reads TGCGCCAGCAGCCAAGAAATTTGGGGGGGAGTCACAGATACGCAGTATTTT. Its protein product is CASSQEIWGGVTDTQYF.

This clone has only a few counts. The rearrangement uses TRBV10-3 and TRBJ1-5, with D perhaps TRBD1 (6 bases). Trimming removed 5 bases from V and 7 bases from J, with 9 bases in between. This CDR3 has 12 amino acids. Germline V CDR1 and CDR2: ENHRY, SYGVKD. The CDR3 nucleotides read TGTGCCATCAGTACAGGGTTACAGCCCCAGCATTTT. Protein: CAISTGLQPQHF.

J is TRBJ2-1 and V is TRBV7-9, with 10 positions matching TRBD2. The germline V gene encodes CDR1 SEHNR and CDR2 FQNEAQ (reference sequence). With 3 bases clipped from V and 3 bases from J, the junction kept 5 bases outside the gene matches. CDR3 length: 16 residues. The CDR3 nucleotides are TGTGCCAGCAGCTTCGTACTAGCGGGGATCTACAATGAGCAGTTCTTC. Translated, it gives CASSFVLAGIYNEQFF.

The chain combines TRBV27 with TRBJ1-1; no clear D gene. This CDR3 is built from 13 residues. The ends were cut back, 2 bases at V and 4 bases at J, with 8 bases in the middle. Germline assignment: CDR1 MNHEY and CDR2 SMNVEV (reference sequence). Written as DNA, the CDR3 is TGTGCCAGCAGTTTAACCCTATTCACTGAAGCTTTCTTT. This sequence encodes CASSLTLFTEAFF.

The chain is built from TRBV19 and TRBJ2-7; D call uncertain. V lost 1 base, J lost 2 bases, and 18 bases lay in between. This CDR3 comprises 17 residues. Germline loops: CDR1 LNHDA, CDR2 SQIVND (reference sequence). CDR3 coding DNA: TGTGCCAGTAGTATAGGTGCAGTGGGGTCGATAACCTACGAGCAGTACTTC. The encoded protein is CASSIGAVGSITYEQYF.

J is TRBJ2-5 and V is TRBV30, with a tentative D call TRBD2 (5 bases). The J call may be mistaken, given a closer DNA end match to TRBJ2-7. CDR3 length equals 13 residues. Germline lookup yields CDR1 GTSNPN and CDR2 SVGIG (reference sequence). This CDR3 is CALGLSLVHEQYF. The CDR3 DNA reads TGTGCCTTAGGACTGAGTTTAGTTCACGAGCAGTACTTC.

The chain carries TRBV30 and TRBJ2-7; D unclear. This CDR3 spans 12 amino acids. Germline V gives CDR1 GTSNPN, CDR2 SVGIG (reference sequence). V was trimmed by 2 bases and J by 5 bases, leaving 10 bases between them. In DNA form, the CDR3 reads TGTGCCTGGAGTCTTTCTACCCACGAGCAGTACTTC. Translation: CAWSLSTHEQYF.

V usage is TRBV5-1 and J usage is TRBJ1-4; D gene ambiguous. In germline, CDR1 is SGHRS, CDR2 YFSETQ. The CDR3 sequence is 13 residues long. The V end was cut by 7 bases, the J end by 1 base, with 8 bases between. The CDR3, as DNA: TGCGCCAGCGGTCCGGGAACTAATGAAAAACTGTTTTTT. Translated, it gives CASGPGTNEKLFF.

This clone has a single count. The chain links TRBV29-1 to TRBJ2-1; 11 bases agree with TRBD1. Unmatched junction bases numbered 4, after V lost 7 bases and J lost 2 bases. Germline V gene sequence: CDR1 SQVTM, CDR2 ANQGSEA. The CDR3 is made up of 14 amino acids. CDR3 region: CSGAGQGAYNEQFF. The CDR3 nucleotides read TGCAGCGGCGCGGGACAGGGGGCCTACAATGAGCAGTTCTTC.

CDR3 sequence (DNA): TGTGCCAGCAGCTTAGCTAGCAGGGTCACCGGGGAGCTGTTTTTT. Amino acid sequence: CASSLASRVTGELFF. This sequence joins TRBV5-4 and TRBJ2-2; the D call may be TRBD1 or TRBD2 (5 bases each). V dropped 2 bases and J dropped 4 bases, with 12 bases sitting between them. This CDR3 has 15 amino acids. CDR1 and CDR2 from the germline V gene are SGHNT and YYREEE (reference sequence).

There are a few counts of this clone. The rearrangement uses TRBV10-3 and TRBJ1-1, with TRBD1 matching over 11 bases. This CDR3 is built from 14 residues. From germline, CDR1 is ENHRY and CDR2 SYGVKD. Trimming at V came to 8 bases and at J to 1 base, leaving 3 bases not matched to a gene. CDR3 nucleotide sequence: TGTGCCATCGGGACAGGGGGATCGAACACTGAAGCTTTCTTT. Residues: CAIGTGGSNTEAFF.

Points on this clone: The junction and the germline gene differ at one end; a read error may be behind it. The rearrangement uses TRBV9 and TRBJ2-5; D is unclear. The CDR3 totals 12 residues. Germline loops: CDR1 SGDLS, CDR2 YYNGEE. This CDR3 reads CASSVAEDTQYF. The CDR3 DNA reads TGTGCCAGCAGCGTAGCTGAAGATACCCAGTACTTC.

The chain employs TRBV12-5 and TRBJ2-1, with 7 nucleotides matching TRBD1. Germline CDR1 LGHNT, CDR2 FRNRAP. The CDR3 is made up of 15 amino acids. The ends lost 2 bases at V and 6 bases at J; junction bases unmatched: 7. CDR3 sequence reads: CASGLRDRKTNEQFF. The CDR3 bases are TGTGCTAGTGGTTTGAGGGACAGAAAAACCAATGAGCAGTTCTTC.

The chain links TRBV7-2 to TRBJ2-2; no firm D call. Germline-derived CDR1 and CDR2 are SGHTA and FQGNSA. This CDR3 contains 12 residues. V was clipped by 5 bases and J by 3 bases, with 4 bases between them. The CDR3 reads CASSTDTGELFF. DNA for the CDR3: TGTGCCAGCAGCACTGACACCGGGGAGCTGTTTTTT.

V and J are TRBV7-2 and TRBJ2-4, with D perhaps matching TRBD1 or TRBD2 (5 bases each). The CDR3 runs 13 residues. The germline V gene encodes CDR1 SGHTA and CDR2 FQGNSA. Trimming took 0 bases from V and 13 from J, leaving 13 bases between them. This chain's CDR3 is CASSLAVRDQQYF. CDR3 DNA sequence: TGTGCCAGCAGCTTAGCTGTTAGGGACCAGCAGTACTTC.

The chain employs TRBV2 and TRBJ1-6; 8 nucleotides agree with TRBD1. This CDR3 is built from 16 residues. Germline CDR1 is SNHLY and CDR2 is FYNNEI. The V segment lost 5 bases and the J segment 8 bases; nucleotides outside the gene matches: 11. The CDR3 nucleotides read TGTGCCAGCAGTTCCTACCTGCAGGGGGCCTATTCACCCCTCCACTTT. Translation: CASSSYLQGAYSPLHF.

The chain recombines TRBV2 with TRBJ1-2; D unclear. CDR3 length: 13 amino acids. With 2 bases removed from V and 8 bases from J, the gap between germline ends came to 12 bases. Germline V gene data show CDR1 as SNHLY and CDR2 as FYNNEI. The CDR3 nucleotides are TGTGCCAGCAGTGAAACTCTCAATACAGGCTACACCTTC. This sequence encodes CASSETLNTGYTF.

The chain employs TRBV5-5 and TRBJ2-7, with 7 bases lining up with TRBD1. The CDR3 loop spans 15 amino acids. Germline CDR1 reads SGHKS; CDR2 reads YYEKEE (reference sequence). Losses at the gene ends were 0 bases for V and 1 base for J; bases not matched to a gene: 4. CDR3 sequence (DNA): TGTGCCAGCAGCTTGGCCGGGACAGCATCCTACGAGCAGTACTTC. This gives the protein CASSLAGTASYEQYF.

The chain uses TRBV5-4 and TRBJ1-4; D is possibly TRBD1 (6 bases). This CDR3 contains 14 residues. Germline-derived CDR1 and CDR2 are SGHNT and YYREEE (reference sequence). Deletions cut 3 bases from V and 8 bases from J, with 14 bases between. The chain's CDR3 is CASSSDEGEEKLFF. The CDR3 nucleotides are TGTGCCAGCAGCTCTGATGAGGGGGAGGAAAAACTGTTTTTT.

The chain links TRBV7-2 to TRBJ2-4, with D perhaps matching TRBD1 or TRBD2 (5 bases each). The CDR3 length is 16 residues. V lost 3 bases, J lost 6 bases, and 18 bases lay in between. Germline loops: CDR1 SGHTA, CDR2 FQGNSA. CDR3 sequence: CASSLAGTGAGNIQYF. In DNA, the CDR3 is TGTGCCAGCAGCTTGGCCGGGACCGGGGCGGGAAACATTCAGTACTTC.

The genes are TRBV6-5 and TRBJ1-6, with D perhaps matching TRBD1 (6 bases). V lost 0 bases and J lost 11, with 11 bases in between. CDR3 length equals 14 residues. CDR1 and CDR2 (germline): MNHEY, SVGAGI. The CDR3, as DNA: TGTGCCAGCAGTTACTCGAAGGGGGTCGCACCCCTCCACTTT. The encoded protein is CASSYSKGVAPLHF.

This chain links TRBV5-6 with TRBJ2-2; unclear D gene. Looked up from germline, CDR1 is SGHDT and CDR2 is YYEEEE. This CDR3 contains 16 residues. Trimming removed 4 bases at V and 3 bases at J, with 16 bases between. The CDR3 DNA reads as TGTGCCAGCAGCGCCGACCCCTTTAAACACACCGGGGAGCTGTTTTTT. It specifies CASSADPFKHTGELFF.

The chain links TRBV10-3 to TRBJ1-3, with 8 positions matching TRBD1. V gave up 6 bases and J gave up 2 bases; unmatched junction bases: 6. Germline CDR1 is ENHRY and CDR2 is SYGVKD. This CDR3 has 15 amino acids. The CDR3 reads CAIRQTGGTGNTIYF. The CDR3, as DNA: TGTGCCATCAGACAAACAGGGGGGACTGGAAACACCATATATTTT.

The chain combines TRBV7-8 with TRBJ1-1; 7 nucleotides line up with TRBD1. The CDR3 length is 14 residues. Germline loops: CDR1 SGHVS, CDR2 FQNEAQ. J lost 3 bases, V lost 5 bases, and 6 bases had no gene match. Written as DNA, the CDR3 is TGTGCCAGCAGCCGAACAGGGGATGACACTGAAGCTTTCTTT. Amino acid sequence: CASSRTGDDTEAFF.

The rearrangement joins TRBV7-2 to TRBJ2-2; TRBD2 matches at 9 bases. Germline V CDR1 and CDR2: SGHTA, FQGNSA. V gave up 5 bases and J gave up 3 bases; unmatched junction bases: 4. CDR3 size: 15 residues. CDR3 DNA sequence: TGTGCCAGCAGCGGGGCTAGCGGGGACACCGGGGAGCTGTTTTTT. It encodes CASSGASGDTGELFF.

The V and J genes are TRBV16 and TRBJ2-7; D unresolved. Trimming took 3 bases from V and 4 from J, leaving 13 bases between them. Germline loops: CDR1 KGHSY, CDR2 FQNENV. The CDR3 totals 14 residues. The CDR3 sequence: CASSHHRAVYEQYF. The CDR3 DNA is TGTGCCAGCAGCCATCACCGGGCGGTTTACGAGCAGTACTTC.

The chain couples TRBV7-2 to TRBJ2-1; 7 positions match TRBD1. Trimming removed 7 bases from V and 10 bases from J; junction bases left unmatched: 10. This CDR3 is 13 amino acids long. Germline V lookup: CDR1 SGHTA, CDR2 FQGNSA. The CDR3 DNA sequence: TGTGCCAGCACTTTCGACAGGGTGGGAGAGCAGTTCTTC. It yields the protein CASTFDRVGEQFF.